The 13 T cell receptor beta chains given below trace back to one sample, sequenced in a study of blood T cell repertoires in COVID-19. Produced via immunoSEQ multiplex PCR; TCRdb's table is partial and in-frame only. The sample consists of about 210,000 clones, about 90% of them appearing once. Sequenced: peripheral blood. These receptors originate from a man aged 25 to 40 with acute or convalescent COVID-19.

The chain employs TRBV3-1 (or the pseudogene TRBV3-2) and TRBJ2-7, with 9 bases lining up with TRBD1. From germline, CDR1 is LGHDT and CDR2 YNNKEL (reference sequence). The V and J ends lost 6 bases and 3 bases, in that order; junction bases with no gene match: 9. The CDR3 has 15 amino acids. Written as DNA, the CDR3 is TGTGCCAGCAGATCAAAACAGGGGGCGAGCTACGAGCAGTACTTC. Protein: CASRSKQGASYEQYF.

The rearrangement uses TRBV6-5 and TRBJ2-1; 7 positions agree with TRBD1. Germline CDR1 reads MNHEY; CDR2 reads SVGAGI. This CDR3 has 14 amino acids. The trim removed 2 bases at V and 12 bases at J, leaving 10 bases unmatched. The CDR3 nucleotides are TGTGCCAGCAGTTACGGACAGGCCGGCAATAGGCAGTTCTTC. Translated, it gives CASSYGQAGNRQFF.

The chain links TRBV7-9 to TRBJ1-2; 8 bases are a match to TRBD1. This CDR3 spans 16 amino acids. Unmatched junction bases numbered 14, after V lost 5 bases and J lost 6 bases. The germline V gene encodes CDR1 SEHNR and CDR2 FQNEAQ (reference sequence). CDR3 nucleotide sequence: TGTGCCAGCAGCCCAGGACAGGGAGTATTACTGGATGGCTACACCTTC. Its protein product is CASSPGQGVLLDGYTF.

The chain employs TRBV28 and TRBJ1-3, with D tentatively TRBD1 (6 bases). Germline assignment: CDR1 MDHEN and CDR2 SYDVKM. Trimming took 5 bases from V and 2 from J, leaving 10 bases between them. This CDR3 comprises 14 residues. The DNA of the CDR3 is TGTGCCAGCAGTATAACAGGGACTGGAAACACCATATATTTT. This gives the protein CASSITGTGNTIYF. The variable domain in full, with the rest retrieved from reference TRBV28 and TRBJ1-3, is DVKVTQSSRYLVKRTGEKVFLECVQDMDHENMFWYRQDPGLGLRLIYFSYDVKMKEKGDIPEGYSVSREKKERFSLILESASTNQTSMYLCASSITGTGNTIYFGEGSWLTVV.

The CDR3 DNA reads TGCAGTGCTAGTCCCGGGACTAGCGGACAAGAGACCCAGTACTTC. Translated, it gives CSASPGTSGQETQYF. The rearrangement links TRBV20-1 to TRBJ2-5; TRBD2 aligns across 11 bases. V was clipped by 3 bases and J by 2 bases; unmatched bases: 5. The CDR3 has 15 residues. In germline, CDR1 is DFQATT, CDR2 SNEGSKA (reference sequence).

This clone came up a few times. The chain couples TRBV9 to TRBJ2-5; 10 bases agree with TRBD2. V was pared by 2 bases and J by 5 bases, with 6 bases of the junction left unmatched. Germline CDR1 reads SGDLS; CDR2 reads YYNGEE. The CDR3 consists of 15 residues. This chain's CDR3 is CASSVLAGVRETQYF. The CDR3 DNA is TGTGCCAGCAGCGTTCTAGCGGGGGTCCGTGAGACCCAGTACTTC.

CDR3 residues: CASSSGTGHFYEQYF. The CDR3, as DNA: TGTGCCAGCAGTTCCGGGACAGGTCATTTCTACGAGCAGTACTTC. This sequence joins TRBV28 and TRBJ2-7; TRBD1 aligns across 8 bases. Germline assignment: CDR1 MDHEN and CDR2 SYDVKM. With V trimmed by 4 bases and J by 3 bases, 8 bases remained unmatched. This CDR3 is built from 15 residues.

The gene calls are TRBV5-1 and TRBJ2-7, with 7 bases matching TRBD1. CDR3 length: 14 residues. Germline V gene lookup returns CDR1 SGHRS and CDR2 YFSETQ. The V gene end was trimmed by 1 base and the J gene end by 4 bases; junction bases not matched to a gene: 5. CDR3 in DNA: TGCGCCAGCAGCTTGCCCGGGACAGCTTACGAGCAGTACTTC. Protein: CASSLPGTAYEQYF.

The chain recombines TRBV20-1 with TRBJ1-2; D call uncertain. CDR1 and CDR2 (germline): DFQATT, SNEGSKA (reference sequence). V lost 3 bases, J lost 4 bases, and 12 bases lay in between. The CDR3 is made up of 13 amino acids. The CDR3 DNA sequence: TGCAGTGCTAGTTTACCTTCGGGCTATGGCTACACCTTC. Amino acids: CSASLPSGYGYTF.

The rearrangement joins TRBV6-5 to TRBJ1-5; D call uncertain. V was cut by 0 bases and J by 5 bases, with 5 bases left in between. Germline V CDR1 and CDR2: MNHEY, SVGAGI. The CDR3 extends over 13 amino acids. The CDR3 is CASSYSRDQPQHF. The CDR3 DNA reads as TGTGCCAGCAGTTACTCGCGGGATCAGCCCCAGCATTTT.

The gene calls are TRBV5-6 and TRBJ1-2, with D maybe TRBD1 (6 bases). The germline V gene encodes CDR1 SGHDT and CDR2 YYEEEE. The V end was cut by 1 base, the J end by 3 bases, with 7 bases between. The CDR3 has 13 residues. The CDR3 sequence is CASSLSGDYGYTF. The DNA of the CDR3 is TGTGCCAGCAGCTTGTCAGGGGACTATGGCTACACCTTC.

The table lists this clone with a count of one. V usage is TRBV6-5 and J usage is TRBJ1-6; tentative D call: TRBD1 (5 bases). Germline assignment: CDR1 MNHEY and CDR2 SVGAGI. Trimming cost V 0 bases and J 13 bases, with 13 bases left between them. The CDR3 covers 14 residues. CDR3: CASSYSGRVEPLHF. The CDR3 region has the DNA TGTGCCAGCAGTTACTCCGGCAGGGTGGAGCCCCTCCACTTT.

The CDR3 nucleotides read TGTGCCATCAGTGCCCAGGACACAGGCTCAGATACGCAGTATTTT. Translation: CAISAQDTGSDTQYF. The V call is TRBV10-3, the J call TRBJ2-3; the D gene is possibly TRBD1 (5 bases). The CDR3 runs 15 residues. V gave up 4 bases and J gave up 4 bases, with 15 bases separating them. The germline CDR1 and CDR2 sequences are ENHRY and SYGVKD.